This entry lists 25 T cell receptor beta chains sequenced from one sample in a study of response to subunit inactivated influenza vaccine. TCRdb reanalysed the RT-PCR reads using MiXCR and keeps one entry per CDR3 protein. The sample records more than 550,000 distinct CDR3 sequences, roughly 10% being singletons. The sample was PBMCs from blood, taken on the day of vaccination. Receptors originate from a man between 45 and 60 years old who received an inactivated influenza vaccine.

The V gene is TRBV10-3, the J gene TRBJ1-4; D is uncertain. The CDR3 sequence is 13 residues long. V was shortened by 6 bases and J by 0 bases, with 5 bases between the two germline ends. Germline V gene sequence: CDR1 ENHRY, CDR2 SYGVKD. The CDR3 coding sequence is TGTGCCATCAGACACCCAACTAATGAAAAACTGTTTTTT. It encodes CAIRHPTNEKLFF.

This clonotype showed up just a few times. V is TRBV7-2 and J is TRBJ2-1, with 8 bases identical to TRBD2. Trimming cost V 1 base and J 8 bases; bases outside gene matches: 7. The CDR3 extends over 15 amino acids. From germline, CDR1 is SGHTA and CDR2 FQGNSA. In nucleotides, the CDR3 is TGTGCCAGCAGCTTAGTGGGACTAGGTTTGGATGAGCAGTTCTTC. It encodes CASSLVGLGLDEQFF.

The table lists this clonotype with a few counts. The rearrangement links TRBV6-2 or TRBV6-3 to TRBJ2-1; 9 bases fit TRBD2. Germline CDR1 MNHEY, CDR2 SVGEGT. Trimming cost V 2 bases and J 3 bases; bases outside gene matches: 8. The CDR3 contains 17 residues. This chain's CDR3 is CASSYPFSGGRYNEQFF. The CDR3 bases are TGTGCCAGCAGTTACCCTTTTAGCGGGGGACGCTACAATGAGCAGTTCTTC.

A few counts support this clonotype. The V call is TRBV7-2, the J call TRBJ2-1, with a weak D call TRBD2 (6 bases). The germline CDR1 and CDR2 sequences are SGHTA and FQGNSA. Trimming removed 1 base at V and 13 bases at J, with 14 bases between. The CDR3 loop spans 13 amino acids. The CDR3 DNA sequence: TGTGCCAGCAGCTTAGTGGCGCCGGGACTCCAGTTCTTC. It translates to CASSLVAPGLQFF.

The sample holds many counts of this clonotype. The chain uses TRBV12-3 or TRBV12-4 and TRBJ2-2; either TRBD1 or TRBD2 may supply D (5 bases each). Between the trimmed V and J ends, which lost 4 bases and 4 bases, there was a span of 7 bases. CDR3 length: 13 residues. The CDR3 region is CASSSGTTGELFF. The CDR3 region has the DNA TGTGCCAGCAGTTCAGGGACCACCGGGGAGCTGTTTTTT.

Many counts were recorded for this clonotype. DNA for the CDR3: TGTGCCACCAGTGATTCTCCTACAAACTCTTACAATGAGCAGTTCTTC. Translating it yields CATSDSPTNSYNEQFF. The chain employs TRBV24-1 and TRBJ2-1; D unclear. V was trimmed by 2 bases and J by 4 bases, leaving 14 bases between them. Germline V lookup: CDR1 KGHDR, CDR2 SFDVKD. The CDR3 covers 16 residues.

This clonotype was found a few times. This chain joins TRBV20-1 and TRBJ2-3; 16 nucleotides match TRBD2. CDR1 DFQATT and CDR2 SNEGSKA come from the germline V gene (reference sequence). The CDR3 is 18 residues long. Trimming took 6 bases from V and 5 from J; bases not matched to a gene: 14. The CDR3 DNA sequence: TGCAGTGCCCCGGGACTAGCGGGAGGGCCTATTCCCGGAGATACGCAGTATTTT. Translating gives CSAPGLAGGPIPGDTQYF.

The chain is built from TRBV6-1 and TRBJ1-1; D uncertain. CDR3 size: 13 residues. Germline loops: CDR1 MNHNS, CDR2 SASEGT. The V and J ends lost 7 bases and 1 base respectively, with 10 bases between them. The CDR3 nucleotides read TGTGCCAGCACAGAAGGGAGGAACACTGAAGCTTTCTTT. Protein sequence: CASTEGRNTEAFF.

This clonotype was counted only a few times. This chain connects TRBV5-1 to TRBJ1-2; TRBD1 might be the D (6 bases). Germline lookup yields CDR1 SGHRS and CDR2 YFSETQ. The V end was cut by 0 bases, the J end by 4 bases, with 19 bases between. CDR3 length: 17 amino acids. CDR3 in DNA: TGCGCCAGCAGCTTGGCCAGCGGGCAGGGGAACCCCTATGGCTACACCTTC. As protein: CASSLASGQGNPYGYTF.

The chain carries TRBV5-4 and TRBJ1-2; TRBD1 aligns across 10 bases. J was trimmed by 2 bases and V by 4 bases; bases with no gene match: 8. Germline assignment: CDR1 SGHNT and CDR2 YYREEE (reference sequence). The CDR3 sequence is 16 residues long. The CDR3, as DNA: TGTGCCAGCAGCCGGAATACGGGACAGGGGAACTATGGCTACACCTTC. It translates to CASSRNTGQGNYGYTF.

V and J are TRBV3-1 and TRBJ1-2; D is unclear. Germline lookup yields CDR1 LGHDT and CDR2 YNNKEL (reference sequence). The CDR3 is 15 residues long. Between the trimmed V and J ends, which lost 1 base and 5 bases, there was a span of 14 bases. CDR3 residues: CASSQGVRKLYGYTF. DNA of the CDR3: TGTGCCAGCAGCCAAGGGGTACGGAAATTGTATGGCTACACCTTC.

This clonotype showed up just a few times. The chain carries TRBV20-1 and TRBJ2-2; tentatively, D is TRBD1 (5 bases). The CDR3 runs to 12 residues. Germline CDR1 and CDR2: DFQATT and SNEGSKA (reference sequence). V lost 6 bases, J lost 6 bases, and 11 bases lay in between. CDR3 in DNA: TGCAGTGCCCCCTGGGGCGCCGGGGAGCTGTTTTTT. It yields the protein CSAPWGAGELFF.

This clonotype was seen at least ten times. The CDR3 here is CAISEGPSYEQFF. The CDR3 coding sequence is TGTGCCATCAGTGAGGGGCCCTCGTATGAGCAGTTCTTC. J is TRBJ2-1 and V is TRBV10-3; no clear D. V lost 2 bases and J 8 bases, leaving 10 bases between the germline ends. The CDR3 runs 13 residues. From germline, CDR1 is ENHRY and CDR2 SYGVKD.

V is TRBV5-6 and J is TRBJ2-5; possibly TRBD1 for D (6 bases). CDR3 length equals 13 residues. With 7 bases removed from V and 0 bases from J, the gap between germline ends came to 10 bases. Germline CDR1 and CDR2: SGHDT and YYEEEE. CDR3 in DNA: TGTGCCAGCGGCGGACAGAACCAAGAGACCCAGTACTTC. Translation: CASGGQNQETQYF.

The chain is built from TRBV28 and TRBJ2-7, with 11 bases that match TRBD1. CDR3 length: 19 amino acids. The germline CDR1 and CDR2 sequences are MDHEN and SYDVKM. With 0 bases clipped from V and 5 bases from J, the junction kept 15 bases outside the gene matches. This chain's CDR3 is CASSLWSRLWDRGSHEQYF. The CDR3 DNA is TGTGCCAGCAGTTTATGGAGCCGCCTTTGGGACAGGGGGTCCCACGAGCAGTACTTC. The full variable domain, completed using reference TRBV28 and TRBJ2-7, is DVKVTQSSRYLVKRTGEKVFLECVQDMDHENMFWYRQDPGLGLRLIYFSYDVKMKEKGDIPEGYSVSREKKERFSLILESASTNQTSMYLCASSLWSRLWDRGSHEQYFGPGTRLTVT.

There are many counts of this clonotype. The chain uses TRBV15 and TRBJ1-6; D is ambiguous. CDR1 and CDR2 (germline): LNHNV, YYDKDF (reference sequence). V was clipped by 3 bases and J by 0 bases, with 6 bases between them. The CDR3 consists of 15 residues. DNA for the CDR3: TGTGCCACCAGCAGGACCTCCTCCTATAATTCACCCCTCCACTTT. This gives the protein CATSRTSSYNSPLHF. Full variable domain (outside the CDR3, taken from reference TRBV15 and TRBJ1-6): DAMVIQNPRYQVTQFGKPVTLSCSQTLNHNVMYWYQQKSSQAPKLLFHYYDKDFNNEADTPDNFQSRRPNTSFCFLDIRSPGLGDTAMYLCATSRTSSYNSPLHFGNGTRLTVT.

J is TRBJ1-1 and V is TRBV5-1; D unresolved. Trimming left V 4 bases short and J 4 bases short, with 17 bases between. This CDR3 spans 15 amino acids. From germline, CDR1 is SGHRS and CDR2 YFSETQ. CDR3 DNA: TGCGCCAGCAGCCATGATATTACGGTTAGCACTGAAGCTTTCTTT. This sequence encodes CASSHDITVSTEAFF.

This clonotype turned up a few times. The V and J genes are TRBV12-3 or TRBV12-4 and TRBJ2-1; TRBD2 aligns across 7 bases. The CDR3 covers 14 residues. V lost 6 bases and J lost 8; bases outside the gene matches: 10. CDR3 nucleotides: TGTGCCAGCAGCCATAGGACTAGTACCTATGAGCAGTTCTTC. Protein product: CASSHRTSTYEQFF.

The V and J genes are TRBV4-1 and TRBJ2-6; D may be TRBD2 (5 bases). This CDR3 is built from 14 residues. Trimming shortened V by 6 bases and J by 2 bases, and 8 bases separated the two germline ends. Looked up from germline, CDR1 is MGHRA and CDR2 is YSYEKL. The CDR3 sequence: CASSRGTGANVLTF. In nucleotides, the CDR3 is TGCGCCAGCAGTCGAGGGACTGGGGCCAACGTCCTGACTTTC.

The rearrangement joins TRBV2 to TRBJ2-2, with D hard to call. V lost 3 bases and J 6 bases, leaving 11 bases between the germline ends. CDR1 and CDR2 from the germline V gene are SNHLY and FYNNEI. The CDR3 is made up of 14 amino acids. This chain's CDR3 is CASSELGRAGELFF. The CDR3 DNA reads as TGTGCCAGCAGTGAGCTAGGACGAGCCGGGGAGCTGTTTTTT.

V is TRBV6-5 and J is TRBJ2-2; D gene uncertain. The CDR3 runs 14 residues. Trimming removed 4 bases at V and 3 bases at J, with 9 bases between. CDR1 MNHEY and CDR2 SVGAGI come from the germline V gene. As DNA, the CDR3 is TGTGCCAGCAGTTTGGCTAGGCACACCGGGGAGCTGTTTTTT. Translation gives CASSLARHTGELFF.

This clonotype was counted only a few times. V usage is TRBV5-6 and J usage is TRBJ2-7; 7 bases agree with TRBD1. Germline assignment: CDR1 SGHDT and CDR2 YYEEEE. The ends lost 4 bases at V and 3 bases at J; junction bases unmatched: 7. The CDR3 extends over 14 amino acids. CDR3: CASSPGTDYYEQYF. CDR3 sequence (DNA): TGTGCCAGCAGCCCCGGGACAGACTACTACGAGCAGTACTTC.

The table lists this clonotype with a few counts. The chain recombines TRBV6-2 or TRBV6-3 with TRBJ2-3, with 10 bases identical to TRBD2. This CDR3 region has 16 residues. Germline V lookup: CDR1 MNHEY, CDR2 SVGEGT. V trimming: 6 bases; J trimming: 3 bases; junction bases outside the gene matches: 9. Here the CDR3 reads CASSLSGRAPTDTQYF. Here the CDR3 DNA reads TGTGCCAGCAGCCTCAGCGGGAGGGCCCCAACAGATACGCAGTATTTT.

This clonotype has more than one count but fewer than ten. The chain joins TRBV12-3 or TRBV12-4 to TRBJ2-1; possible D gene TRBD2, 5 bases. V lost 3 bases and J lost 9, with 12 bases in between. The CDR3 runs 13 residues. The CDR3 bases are TGTGCCAGCAGTTTTGCGGGCGAGGGTGAGCAGTTCTTC. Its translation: CASSFAGEGEQFF.

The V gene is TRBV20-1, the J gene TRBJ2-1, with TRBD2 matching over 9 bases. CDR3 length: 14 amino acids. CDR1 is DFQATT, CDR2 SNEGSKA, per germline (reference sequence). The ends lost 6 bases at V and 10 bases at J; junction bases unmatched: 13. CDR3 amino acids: CSAEGGRALEEQFF. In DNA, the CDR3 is TGCAGTGCCGAGGGCGGGAGGGCCCTGGAAGAGCAGTTCTTC.